Listed here is a single TCR beta chain. The antigen is unknown. These data originate in a study of Tregs in tolerant kidney transplant recipients. Recipients received nonmyeloablative bone marrow transplants from related graft donors, with transient mixed chimerism. Unstimulated regulatory T cells (CD4+CD25+CD127-), CD4+CD25- non-regulatory cells, CD4 and CD8 cells were FACS-sorted from thawed PBMCs. Study results and limitations: Findings come from small patient numbers and require larger validation. In tolerant patients, donor-specific Tregs outgrew total Tregs, suggesting antigen-driven expansion.

Method: immunoSEQ multiplex PCR; TCRdb's copy keeps in-frame clones and lacks some. This sample's clone table lists around 10,000 clones. This receptor was obtained from a human patient who received a combined kidney and bone marrow transplant. Some T cells may be graft donor cells. This material consisted of CD8+ T cells from blood (PBMCs), taken 24 months after the transplant.

CDR3: CASSLGAQGNNEQFF. The CDR3 DNA, read in part, is TGTGCCAGCAGCTTGGGCGCGCAGGGAAACAATGAG. This chain joins TRBV5-6 and TRBJ2-1; D is perhaps TRBD1 (5 bases). Read coverage stops 3 residues before the CDR3 terminus; the germline J gene supplies the remainder. Germline CDR1 and CDR2: SGHDT and YYEEEE. The CDR3 runs to 15 residues. Trimming took off 0 bases at V and 5 bases at J, with 12 bases between the two ends.